Listed below are T cell receptor beta chains from one sample, sequenced in a study of shared clonotypes between healthy human individuals. Produced via immunoSEQ multiplex PCR; TCRdb's table is partial and in-frame only. Of about 470,000 clones listed, roughly 77% were seen once; the top ten hold under 15%. Material: PBMCs. These receptors were taken from a woman aged 40-49 years in good health. Some clones in this sample may be carry-over from other donors' samples. The conserved cysteine and the conserved F or W are not part of the CDR3 here. Rows may omit the clone size; those that give it use once, few, many or a size class.

TRBV28	-	TRBJ2-2	ASSLMSTLYTGELF
TRBV27	-	TRBJ2-1	ASSFQTSANEQF
TRBV7-3	-	TRBJ2-1	ASSLTASGRLYEQF
TRBV28	-	TRBJ1-3	ASSFFRFSGNTIY
TRBV10-1	few	TRBJ1-1	ASSERTGGAEAF
TRBV29-1	-	TRBJ1-1	SVDSFTEAF
TRBV20-1	-	TRBJ1-2	SAAKGSSYT
TRBV9	-	TRBJ2-3	ASSPRSRTDTQY
TRBV28	-	TRBJ1-2	ASAELSGYT
TRBV28	-	TRBJ2-2	ASSYFGSGELF
TRBV5-1	-	TRBJ1-1	ASSLVGATEAF
TRBV9	few	TRBJ2-2	ASSVDRMNTGELF
TRBV5-1	-	TRBJ2-3	ASSLDSGRTDTQY
TRBV7-2	-	TRBJ2-3	ASSPVQGASDTQY
TRBV9	-	TRBJ2-7	ASSVATTGGRLGEQY
TRBV7-2	-	TRBJ2-7	ASSLAGDISYEQY
TRBV30	few	TRBJ1-1	ASTTRNTEAF
TRBV9	many	TRBJ1-2	ASSVANYGYT
TRBV28	-	TRBJ2-1	ASSFPGTPEQF
TRBV19	-	TRBJ2-2	ASSIGGIELF
TRBV28	-	TRBJ1-1	ASSFGQGLDYTEAF
TRBV15	once	TRBJ2-1	ATSRGETFNEQF
TRBV4-3	-	TRBJ1-5	ASSQERTDNQPQH
TRBV7-2	-	TRBJ1-5	ASSPSGQWGNQPQH
TRBV30	-	TRBJ1-5	AWTGRADQPQH
TRBV5-1	few	TRBJ2-1	ASSLSRNEQF
TRBV5-1	-	TRBJ2-7	ASSLGQGLREQY
TRBV25-1	-	TRBJ2-3	ASSENPTTHLA
TRBV28	once	TRBJ1-3	ASSSGQFLGNTIY
TRBV30	-	TRBJ2-2	AWSVSRGWDTGELF
TRBV28	-	TRBJ1-5	ASSLLSGSDQPQH
TRBV27	-	TRBJ2-7	ASSLHRSGTEQY
TRBV4-1	-	TRBJ2-3	ASSSGQGVIDTQY
TRBV9	-	TRBJ2-1	ASSVVGGSYNEQF
TRBV11-2	-	TRBJ1-5	ASSEGYNQPQH
TRBV5-1	-	TRBJ1-3	ASSLDGTSGNTIY
TRBV28	few	TRBJ2-7	ASSLTVGEQY
TRBV6-5	few	TRBJ1-5	ASSYTGGADQPQH
TRBV6-5	-	TRBJ1-3	ASTNSRTGGNTIY
TRBV7-2	-	TRBJ2-7	ASSASSGILAEQY
TRBV19	-	TRBJ2-2	ASSIGTGGDFSNTGELF